This entry is about one T cell receptor (beta chain). These data belong to a study of beta chain features in type 1 diabetes. The V gene's germline CDR1 is MDHEN and CDR2 SYDVKM. Trimming removed 6 bases from V and 10 bases from J, with 12 bases in between. The CDR3 is 11 residues long. Sequenced material consisted of expressed TCRB transcripts (all of the isolated RNA was reverse transcribed). The table came from immunoSEQ multiplex PCR; TCRdb's copy has only in-frame clones and leaves some out. The sample has some 500,000 clones; roughly 11% are singletons. The receptor comes from a woman aged 18-35 years in good health. Material for sequencing was naive CD4+ T cells from blood. The chain employs TRBV28 and TRBJ2-5; TRBD1 is a possible D gene (6 bases). CDR3 DNA: TGTGCCAGCAGCCCCCAGGGGAACCAGTACTTC. It translates to CASSPQGNQYF.